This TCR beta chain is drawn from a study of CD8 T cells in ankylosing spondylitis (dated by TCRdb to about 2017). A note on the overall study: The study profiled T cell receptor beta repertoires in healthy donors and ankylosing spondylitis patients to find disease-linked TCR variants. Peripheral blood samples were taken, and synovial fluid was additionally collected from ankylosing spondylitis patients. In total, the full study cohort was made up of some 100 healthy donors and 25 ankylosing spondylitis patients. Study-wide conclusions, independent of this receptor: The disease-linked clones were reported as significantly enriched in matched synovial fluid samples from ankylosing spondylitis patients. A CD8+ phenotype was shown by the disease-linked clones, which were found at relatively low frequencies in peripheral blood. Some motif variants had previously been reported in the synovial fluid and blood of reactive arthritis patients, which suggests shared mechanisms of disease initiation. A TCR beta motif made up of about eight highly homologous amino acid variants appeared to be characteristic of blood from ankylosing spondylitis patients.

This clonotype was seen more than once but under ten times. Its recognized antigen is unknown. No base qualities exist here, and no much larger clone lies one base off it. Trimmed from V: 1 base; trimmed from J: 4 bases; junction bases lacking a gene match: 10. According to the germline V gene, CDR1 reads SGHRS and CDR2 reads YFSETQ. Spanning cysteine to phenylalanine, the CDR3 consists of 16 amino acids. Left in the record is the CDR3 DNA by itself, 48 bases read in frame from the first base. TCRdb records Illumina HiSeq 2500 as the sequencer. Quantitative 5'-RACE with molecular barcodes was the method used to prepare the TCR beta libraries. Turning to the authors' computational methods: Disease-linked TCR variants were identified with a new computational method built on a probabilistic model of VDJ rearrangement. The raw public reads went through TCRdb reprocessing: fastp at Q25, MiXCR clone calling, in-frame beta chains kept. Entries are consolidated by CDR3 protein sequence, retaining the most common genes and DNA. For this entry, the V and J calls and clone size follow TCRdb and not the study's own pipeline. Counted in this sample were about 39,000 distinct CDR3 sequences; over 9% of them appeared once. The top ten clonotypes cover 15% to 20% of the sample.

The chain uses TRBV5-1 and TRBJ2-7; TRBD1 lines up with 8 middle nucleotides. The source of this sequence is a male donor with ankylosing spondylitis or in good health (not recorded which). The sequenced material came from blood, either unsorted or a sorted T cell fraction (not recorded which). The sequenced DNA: TGCGCCAGCAGCTTGCGCGGGACAGGTGGGGGATACGAGCAGTACTTC. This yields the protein CASSLRGTGGGYEQYF. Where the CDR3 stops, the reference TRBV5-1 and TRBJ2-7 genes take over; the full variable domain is KAGVTQTPRYLIKTRGQQVTLSCSPISGHRSVSWYQQTPGQGLQFLFEYFSETQRNKGNFPGRFSGRQFSNSRSEMNVSTLELGDSALYLCASSLRGTGGGYEQYFGPGTRLTVT.